Listed below are T cell receptor beta chains from one sample, sequenced in a study of blood T cell repertoires in COVID-19. Here immunoSEQ multiplex PCR was the method, and the copy in TCRdb shows in-frame clones only, minus some. The data contain a few hundred thousand clones, about four fifths of them singletons. Sequences were obtained from PBMCs or T cells enriched from blood (not recorded which). Source of these receptors: a woman in her forties or fifties who had recovered from COVID-19. Both conserved end residues are trimmed from each CDR3. Fields, in order: J gene, V gene, CDR3 protein.

TRBJ1-2 | TRBV5-4 | ASRAQRENYGYT
TRBJ2-2 | TRBV7-9 | ASPIGGGNGELF
TRBJ1-4 | TRBV9 | ASSVVGTGEEKLF
TRBJ2-1 | TRBV5-4 | ASSLGKGAGEQF
TRBJ1-3 | TRBV4-1 | ASSQAYSGNTIY
TRBJ2-7 | TRBV30 | AWSVWTYEQY
TRBJ1-2 | TRBV3-1/TRBV3-2 | AGGVGYT
TRBJ2-7 | TRBV6-5 | ASRGTGAYEQY
TRBJ2-3 | TRBV5-1 | ASSSDNTDTQY
TRBJ2-1 | TRBV6-2/TRBV6-3 | ASSYSASGPYNEQF
TRBJ1-1 | TRBV6-1 | ASSQPLGGTEAF
TRBJ2-7 | TRBV9 | ASSVAEGGYEQY
TRBJ1-6 | TRBV7-2 | ASSRRGQGGSYNSPLH
TRBJ2-1 | TRBV11-2 | ASSGTGVNEQF
TRBJ2-1 | TRBV2 | ASSESRGSGYNEQF
TRBJ1-6 | TRBV5-5 | ASSLGGQGRYNSPLH
TRBJ1-1 | TRBV5-1 | ASSLVGGQETEAF
TRBJ1-6 | TRBV30 | AWSSGDTIGSPLH
TRBJ2-7 | TRBV27 | ASSYQGPTYEQY
TRBJ1-2 | TRBV18 | ASSPEYNTGGYGYT
TRBJ2-2 | TRBV5-1 | ASSFGQGGDTGELF
TRBJ2-4 | TRBV3-1/TRBV3-2 | ASSQVADIQY
TRBJ1-3 | TRBV7-2 | ASKTDGNTIY
TRBJ2-3 | TRBV5-5 | ASSTSGERDTQY